The text below deals with one TCR beta chain. Its antigen remains unknown. The protocol was immunoSEQ multiplex PCR, while the TCRdb copy is restricted to in-frame clones and leaves out a portion. The sample records some 82,000 clones, roughly 91% being singletons. This entry is derived from a study of OX40 agonist ivuxolimab in advanced cancers. Overall study: Patients were given ivuxolimab, an antibody that agonizes OX40 (CD134). Two patients with cutaneous melanoma and one with hepatocellular carcinoma, three in total, showed partial responses. Notes on the study in general: Mean expanded clone counts were higher in CD8+ than CD4+ T cells. Among some nonresponders, normalized T-cell clonal expansion was also low.

The sequencing used CD4+ or CD8+ T cells sorted from blood, collected in a trial of the OX40 agonist ivuxolimab. The sequence came from an adult with an advanced solid tumor such as melanoma, head and neck, liver or kidney cancer.

The CDR3 region is CASSEGNPGADTQYF. As DNA, the CDR3 is TGCGCCAGCAGTGAGGGAAACCCAGGGGCAGATACGCAGTATTTT. The chain couples TRBV10-1 to TRBJ2-3, with D possibly TRBD1 on 6 matching bases. V dropped 2 bases and J dropped 4 bases, with 13 bases sitting between them. CDR1 is WNHNN and CDR2 is SYGVQD in the germline V gene (reference sequence). The CDR3 has 15 residues.